Following are 31 T cell receptor beta chains from one sample sequenced in a study of graft-versus-host responses after intestinal transplantation. Clones were sequenced by immunoSEQ multiplex PCR, and TCRdb holds only the in-frame ones, with some missing. In the table there are about 39,000 clones, roughly 89% of which are singletons. The sample consisted of PBMCs, taken around 270 days after transplant. The receptors stem from a human patient who received an intestinal transplant, so some T cells may come from the graft donor.

The chain recombines TRBV11-2 with TRBJ1-1; 10 bases are a match to TRBD1. This CDR3 comprises 16 residues. The germline V gene encodes CDR1 SGHAT and CDR2 FQNNGV. The V gene end was trimmed by 4 bases and the J gene end by 0 bases; junction bases not matched to a gene: 5. The CDR3 DNA follows: TGTGCCAGCAGCTCCCCGGGACAGGGGATGAACACTGAAGCTTTCTTT. Translating it yields CASSSPGQGMNTEAFF.

The rearrangement uses TRBV7-9 and TRBJ2-3; D uncertain. The CDR3 runs 18 residues. The germline V gene encodes CDR1 SEHNR and CDR2 FQNEAQ (reference sequence). The V gene lost 5 bases and the J gene lost 2 bases, with 23 bases spanning the gap. Written as DNA, the CDR3 is TGTGCCAGCAGCCTCTCAGTTAAGCTCAGATCCCACACAGATACGCAGTATTTT. Amino acids: CASSLSVKLRSHTDTQYF. The whole variable domain, remainder taken from reference TRBV7-9 and TRBJ2-3, is DTGVSQNPRHKITKRGQNVTFRCDPISEHNRLYWYRQTLGQGPEFLTYFQNEAQLEKSRLLSDRFSAERPKGSFSTLEIQRTEQGDSAMYLCASSLSVKLRSHTDTQYFGPGTRLTVL.

The rearrangement joins TRBV7-9 to TRBJ2-5; 7 positions agree with TRBD2. With 8 bases clipped from V and 2 bases from J, the junction kept 14 bases outside the gene matches. Germline CDR1 is SEHNR and CDR2 is FQNEAQ (reference sequence). This CDR3 is 16 amino acids long. The CDR3, as DNA: TGTGCCAGCGGGTCGTGGGGAGGGTTAAGTCAAGAGACCCAGTACTTC. Protein product: CASGSWGGLSQETQYF.

The V gene is TRBV6-4, the J gene TRBJ2-3, with TRBD1 identical over 10 bases. This CDR3 is built from 14 residues. Germline CDR1 and CDR2: MRHNA and SNTAGT. The ends lost 2 bases at V and 4 bases at J; junction bases unmatched: 0. The CDR3 loop reads CASSDGQGADTQYF. For the CDR3, the DNA is TGTGCCAGCAGTGACGGACAGGGGGCAGATACGCAGTATTTT.

The chain joins TRBV7-9 to TRBJ2-2; no clear D. V lost 10 bases, J lost 5 bases, and 5 bases lay in between. This CDR3 has 10 residues. CDR1 and CDR2 from the germline V gene are SEHNR and FQNEAQ (reference sequence). The chain's CDR3 is CATSTGELFF. In DNA form, the CDR3 reads TGTGCCACCTCAACCGGGGAGCTGTTTTTT.

The chain joins TRBV15 to TRBJ1-4, with 10 bases identical to TRBD1. J gave up 8 bases and V 0 bases, and 12 bases lay outside the gene matches. Germline CDR1 and CDR2: LNHNV and YYDKDF (reference sequence). The CDR3 loop spans 18 amino acids. CDR3 nucleotides: TGTGCCACCAGCAGAGATGGGGAGACAGGGGGCCAGGTGGAAAAACTGTTTTTT. Translating gives CATSRDGETGGQVEKLFF.

The J gene is TRBJ2-5, the V gene TRBV12-5, with a possible D match to TRBD2 (5 bases). Germline CDR1 reads LGHNT; CDR2 reads FRNRAP. CDR3 size: 13 residues. Between the trimmed V and J ends, which lost 4 bases and 4 bases, there was a span of 10 bases. The CDR3: CASGYSVVETQYF. CDR3 nucleotides: TGTGCTAGTGGTTATAGCGTTGTAGAGACCCAGTACTTC.

V gene TRBV5-4 combines with J gene TRBJ1-1, with 9 positions matching TRBD1. The CDR3 covers 17 residues. V lost 1 base and J lost 3; bases outside the gene matches: 10. CDR1 and CDR2 from the germline V gene are SGHNT and YYREEE (reference sequence). CDR3 bases: TGTGCCAGCAGCTTGTTAACAGGGGGCTTGAAGGACACTGAAGCTTTCTTT. Translated, it gives CASSLLTGGLKDTEAFF. Full variable domain (missing parts from reference TRBV5-4 and TRBJ1-1): ETGVTQSPTHLIKTRGQQVTLRCSSQSGHNTVSWYQQALGQGPQFIFQYYREEENGRGNFPPRFSGLQFPNYSSELNVNALELDDSALYLCASSLLTGGLKDTEAFFGQGTRLTVV.

A single count supports this clone. This chain uses TRBV4-1 with TRBJ2-7; D is possibly TRBD1 (6 bases). The CDR3 covers 14 residues. The V gene's germline CDR1 is MGHRA and CDR2 YSYEKL. The ends were cut back, 4 bases at V and 0 bases at J, with 10 bases in the middle. CDR3 protein: CASSPTGFSYEQYF. In nucleotides, the CDR3 is TGCGCCAGCAGCCCCACAGGGTTCTCCTACGAGCAGTACTTC.

This rearrangement joins TRBV5-1 to TRBJ2-3; 7 bases are shared with TRBD2. J gave up 14 bases and V 1 base, and 13 bases lay outside the gene matches. This CDR3 is built from 14 residues. Germline V lookup: CDR1 SGHRS, CDR2 YFSETQ. CDR3 sequence reads: CASSLLVDGGRLYF. CDR3 DNA sequence: TGCGCCAGCAGCTTGCTTGTTGACGGGGGGAGGCTGTATTTT.

The rearrangement links TRBV19 to TRBJ1-1; D remains unclear. V lost 4 bases and J 0 bases, leaving 6 bases between the germline ends. The CDR3 sequence is 13 residues long. The germline gives CDR1 LNHDA, CDR2 SQIVND (reference sequence). CDR3 sequence: CASSRSMNTEAFF. CDR3 nucleotide sequence: TGTGCCAGTAGTAGGTCAATGAACACTGAAGCTTTCTTT.

The chain couples TRBV5-6 to TRBJ2-7; 9 positions match TRBD1. The CDR3 consists of 14 residues. V shed 4 bases and J 6 bases; nucleotides not matched to a gene: 8. Germline values: CDR1 SGHDT, CDR2 YYEEEE. For the CDR3, the DNA is TGTGCCAGCAGCGTGACAGGGGGTTCGTTCGAGCAGTACTTC. Protein: CASSVTGGSFEQYF.

V is TRBV4-1 and J is TRBJ2-1; the D call may be TRBD1 or TRBD2 (5 bases each). Trimming took off 0 bases at V and 0 bases at J, with 15 bases between the two ends. The CDR3 sequence is 18 residues long. Looked up from germline, CDR1 is MGHRA and CDR2 is YSYEKL. Written as DNA, the CDR3 is TGCGCCAGCAGCCAAGATGAGGGACGGCTCAGCTCCTACAATGAGCAGTTCTTC. It specifies CASSQDEGRLSSYNEQFF.

CDR3 nucleotide sequence: TGTGCCAGCAGCTTAGTTGAGGCGGGGGGGAACACCGGGGAGCTGTTTTTT. Protein sequence: CASSLVEAGGNTGELFF. The gene calls are TRBV11-2 and TRBJ2-2; 8 positions match TRBD2. Germline V lookup: CDR1 SGHAT, CDR2 FQNNGV. Trimming removed 1 base from V and 1 base from J; junction bases left unmatched: 5. The CDR3 length is 17 residues.

The gene calls are TRBV4-2 and TRBJ2-1; D not resolved. CDR1 LGHNA and CDR2 YNFKEQ come from the germline V gene. The length of the CDR3 is 14 residues. Trimming left V 0 bases short and J 2 bases short, with 5 bases between. DNA of the CDR3: TGTGCCAGCAGCCAAGAAGTTCCCTACAATGAGCAGTTCTTC. Its protein is CASSQEVPYNEQFF.

This clone was picked up one time. The chain couples TRBV14 to TRBJ1-1; tentatively, D is TRBD1 (5 bases). This CDR3 contains 13 residues. Germline values: CDR1 SGHDN, CDR2 FVKESK. The V end lost 3 bases, the J end lost 3 bases, and 8 bases lay between the germline ends. The CDR3 DNA sequence: TGTGCCAGCAGCCAGGGACGGTACACTGAAGCTTTCTTT. This encodes CASSQGRYTEAFF.

CDR3 coding DNA: TGTGCCAGCAAGCCACTAGCGGGGAAAAACTACGAGCAGTACTTC. As protein: CASKPLAGKNYEQYF. The chain employs TRBV6-6 and TRBJ2-5, with 10 bases fitting TRBD2. The closer fit of TRBJ2-7 to the DNA end suggests the J call may be wrong. This CDR3 comprises 15 residues. Germline loops: CDR1 MNHNY, CDR2 SVGAGI (reference sequence).

The V call is TRBV11-1, the J call TRBJ2-1; weak D call: TRBD2 (6 bases). Germline CDR1 SGHAT, CDR2 FQDESV (reference sequence). Trimming took off 1 base at V and 0 bases at J, with 10 bases between the two ends. The CDR3 covers 16 residues. The CDR3 DNA is TGTGCCAGCAGCTTAGGTCCCGGGAGCTCCTACAATGAGCAGTTCTTC. Its protein product is CASSLGPGSSYNEQFF. The variable domain in full, with the rest retrieved from reference TRBV11-1 and TRBJ2-1, is EAEVAQSPRYKITEKSQAVAFWCDPISGHATLYWYRQILGQGPELLVQFQDESVVDDSQLPKDRFSAERLKGVDSTLKIQPAELGDSAMYLCASSLGPGSSYNEQFFGPGTRLTVL.

The rearrangement links TRBV13 to TRBJ1-2, with 8 bases aligning to TRBD1. V was clipped by 4 bases and J by 0 bases; unmatched bases: 7. This CDR3 is built from 16 residues. Germline lookup yields CDR1 PRHDT and CDR2 FYEKMQ (reference sequence). This chain's CDR3 is CASSSGTGDANYGYTF. The CDR3 region has the DNA TGTGCCAGCAGCTCAGGGACAGGAGACGCTAACTATGGCTACACCTTC.

The chain carries TRBV5-6 and TRBJ2-3; tentatively, D is TRBD2 (7 bases). Looked up from germline, CDR1 is SGHDT and CDR2 is YYEEEE. This CDR3 contains 17 residues. The germline V and J ends were trimmed by 2 bases and 0 bases, with 16 bases remaining between them. In DNA form, the CDR3 reads TGTGCCAGCAGCTTCGCCCTGGGGGGGCCTAGCACAGATACGCAGTATTTT. Residues: CASSFALGGPSTDTQYF.

The J gene is TRBJ2-7, the V gene TRBV28, with D possibly being TRBD2 (5 bases). There are 17 residues in the CDR3. Germline V gene lookup returns CDR1 MDHEN and CDR2 SYDVKM. V lost 3 bases, J lost 4 bases, and 22 bases lay in between. This CDR3 reads CASSFVRAGLGSYEQYF. CDR3 in DNA: TGTGCCAGCAGTTTTGTGAGGGCCGGGCTTGGGTCATACGAGCAGTACTTC.

This chain links TRBV2 with TRBJ2-5, with D possibly matching TRBD2 (5 bases). Trimming removed 10 bases at V and 5 bases at J, with 8 bases between. CDR3 size: 10 residues. CDR1 is SNHLY, CDR2 FYNNEI, per germline. The CDR3 DNA sequence: TGTGCCACCAGAGGGGAGACCCAGTACTTC. It translates to CATRGETQYF.

The chain is built from TRBV19 and TRBJ2-3; 9 nucleotides line up with TRBD2. Trimming removed 6 bases from V and 2 bases from J; junction bases left unmatched: 9. Germline-derived CDR1 and CDR2 are LNHDA and SQIVND (reference sequence). CDR3 size: 16 residues. CDR3 sequence (DNA): TGTGCCAGTAGGAGTAGTAAGCGGGAGGCCACAGATACGCAGTATTTT. Translated: CASRSSKREATDTQYF.

This clone was observed a few times. The chain couples TRBV11-1 to TRBJ2-7; D uncertain. Deletions cut 2 bases from V and 6 bases from J, with 2 bases between. The CDR3 loop spans 10 amino acids. Per germline, CDR1 SGHAT and CDR2 FQDESV (reference sequence). This chain's CDR3 is CASSLSEQYF. CDR3 in DNA: TGTGCCAGCAGCTTATCCGAGCAGTACTTC.

The J gene is TRBJ2-2, the V gene TRBV7-8; perhaps TRBD2 as D (5 bases). This CDR3 spans 18 amino acids. V was clipped by 1 base and J by 3 bases, with 18 bases between them. The V gene's germline CDR1 is SGHVS and CDR2 FQNEAQ. This CDR3 is CASSLGFSDSSHTGELFF. The CDR3, as DNA: TGTGCCAGCAGCTTAGGATTTTCGGACTCCTCGCACACCGGGGAGCTGTTTTTT.

The table lists this clone with a count of one. V and J are TRBV5-5 and TRBJ1-1, with D unresolved. The CDR3 is 15 amino acids. Between the trimmed V and J ends, which lost 4 bases and 5 bases, there was a span of 18 bases. CDR1 and CDR2 (germline): SGHKS, YYEKEE (reference sequence). CDR3: CASSARPEGWTEAFF. CDR3 nucleotides: TGTGCCAGCAGCGCCCGGCCAGAGGGTTGGACTGAAGCTTTCTTT.

The V and J genes are TRBV19 and TRBJ1-1; 7 nucleotides line up with TRBD1. CDR1 and CDR2 from the germline V gene are LNHDA and SQIVND (reference sequence). The CDR3 has 17 residues. J gave up 4 bases and V 4 bases, and 15 bases lay outside the gene matches. The CDR3 DNA reads TGTGCCAGTAGTAGTACCACCGACAGGGCTTGGGGCACTGAAGCTTTCTTT. This gives the protein CASSSTTDRAWGTEAFF.

This rearrangement joins TRBV7-6 to TRBJ2-3, with D perhaps TRBD2 (5 bases). V gave up 5 bases and J gave up 4 bases, with 10 bases separating them. Germline assignment: CDR1 SGHVS and CDR2 FNYEAQ. This CDR3 has 13 residues. This CDR3 reads CASSPERADTQYF. The CDR3 coding sequence is TGTGCCAGCAGCCCTGAGAGGGCAGATACGCAGTATTTT.

The chain uses TRBV28 and TRBJ1-5; no clear D. Germline V gives CDR1 MDHEN, CDR2 SYDVKM. V was pared by 2 bases and J by 0 bases, with 8 bases between. The CDR3 covers 15 residues. The CDR3 nucleotides are TGTGCCAGCAGTTTAAGACCATATAGCAATCAGCCCCAGCATTTT. Translating gives CASSLRPYSNQPQHF.

This clone appeared a single time. This chain joins TRBV21-1 and TRBJ1-5. TRBV21-1 is marked as a pseudogene. This CDR3 has 17 amino acids. CDR3 coding DNA: TGTGCCAGCCAGCGGGCGGGTGGAGGTTATAGCAATCAGCCCCAGCATTTT. Protein: CASQRAGGGYSNQPQHF.

This clone is a singleton in its sample. V is TRBV21-1 and J is TRBJ2-3. TRBV21-1 is reported as a pseudogene. The CDR3 length is 11 residues. The CDR3 bases are TGTGCCAGCAGCAACACAGATACGCAGTATTTT. Translating gives CASSNTDTQYF.